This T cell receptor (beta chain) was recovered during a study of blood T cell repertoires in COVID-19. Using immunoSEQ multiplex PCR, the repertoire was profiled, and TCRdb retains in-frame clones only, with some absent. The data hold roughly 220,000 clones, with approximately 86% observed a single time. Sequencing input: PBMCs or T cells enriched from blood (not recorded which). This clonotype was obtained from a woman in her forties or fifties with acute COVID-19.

The CDR3 DNA is TGCGCCAGCAGCCAATATGGGGGGGAGAGGAAGCATGAGCAGTTCTTC. It yields the protein CASSQYGGERKHEQFF. This chain uses TRBV4-1 with TRBJ2-1, with TRBD2 matching over 7 bases. With 2 bases clipped from V and 8 bases from J, the junction kept 12 bases outside the gene matches. Germline V gene sequence: CDR1 MGHRA, CDR2 YSYEKL. The CDR3 has 16 amino acids.